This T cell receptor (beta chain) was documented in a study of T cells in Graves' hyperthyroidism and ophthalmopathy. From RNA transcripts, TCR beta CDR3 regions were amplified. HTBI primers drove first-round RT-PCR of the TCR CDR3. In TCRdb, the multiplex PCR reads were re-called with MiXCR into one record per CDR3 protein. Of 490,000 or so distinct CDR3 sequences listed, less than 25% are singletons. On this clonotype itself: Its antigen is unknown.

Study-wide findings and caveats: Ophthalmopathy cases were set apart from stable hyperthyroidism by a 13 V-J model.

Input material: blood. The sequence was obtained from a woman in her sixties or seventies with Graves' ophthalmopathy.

The CDR3 sequence is CASSPLDRAYGYTF. Written as DNA, the CDR3 is TGTGCCAGCTCACCTCTGGACAGGGCCTATGGCTACACCTTC. V usage is TRBV18 and J usage is TRBJ1-2, with 8 bases matching TRBD1. Losses at the gene ends were 3 bases for V and 4 bases for J; bases not matched to a gene: 4. The CDR3 is made up of 14 amino acids. CDR1 KGHSH and CDR2 LQKENI come from the germline V gene.